This T cell receptor beta chain derives from a study of blood T cell repertoires in COVID-19. About the research overall: Sites in the United States, Italy and Spain provided acute and convalescent COVID-19 samples. Nucleic acid was either cDNA or gDNA, and it came from T cells, B-cell-depleted T cells, or PBMCs.

The Seattle patients joined while their infection was active and were tracked longitudinally afterward. Germline-derived CDR1 and CDR2 are LGHDT and YNNKEL (reference sequence). The CDR3 is 14 amino acids. Trimming removed 1 base at V and 9 bases at J, with 15 bases between. Authors' analysis steps: Estimation of nucleated cell counts was performed using reference gene primer amplification. Libraries were prepared by immunoSEQ multiplex PCR; TCRdb keeps only in-frame clonotypes and omits some of them. Clonal size and the V and J genes are those of that table, whereas D and trimming came from the DNA. This sample carries a few hundred thousand clones, around 86% of them seen once, and the ten largest clones take roughly 10%.

The TCR was taken from a woman between 50 and 59 years old with COVID-19, enrolled during active disease. J is TRBJ1-2 and V is TRBV3-1 (or the pseudogene TRBV3-2), with D uncertain. The sample taken for sequencing was peripheral blood. CDR3 protein: CASSQAVPVTRYTF. CDR3 DNA: TGTGCCAGCAGCCAAGCCGTTCCAGTCACCCGCTACACCTTC.